This T cell receptor beta chain was sequenced in a study of T cell clonality in common variable immunodeficiency. Study-wide points: T cell subpopulation sequencing would be needed to explain CVID clonality. CVID subjects had higher TCRbeta clonality than healthy controls, most marked in about a third. Fewer deletions and N-nucleotide insertions were reportedly seen in common variable immunodeficiency TCR beta sequences. Shared TCRbeta clones were fewer between CVID subjects than controls.

Trimming left V 4 bases short and J 0 bases short, with 12 bases between. CDR1 and CDR2 (germline): MNHNS, SASEGT. The CDR3 extends over 16 amino acids. Here immunoSEQ multiplex PCR was the method, and the copy in TCRdb shows in-frame clones only, minus some. This sample shows approximately 81,000 clones and no singletons; 0.8% rests with the ten largest. This clone showed up many times. Its cognate antigen is unknown. The CDR3 extends 3 residues past the end of the read, so its final part is completed from the germline J gene. The sequence derives from a person aged 18 to 69 in good health. The sequencing sample was made of peripheral blood mononuclear cells. The rearrangement links TRBV6-1 to TRBJ2-2; D is perhaps TRBD1 (5 bases). The sequenced part of the CDR3 DNA is TGTGCCAGCAGTGGATTACAGGCCGCGAACACCGGGGAG. Translated, it gives CASSGLQAANTGE. Given in full, the CDR3 is CASSGLQAANTGELFF.